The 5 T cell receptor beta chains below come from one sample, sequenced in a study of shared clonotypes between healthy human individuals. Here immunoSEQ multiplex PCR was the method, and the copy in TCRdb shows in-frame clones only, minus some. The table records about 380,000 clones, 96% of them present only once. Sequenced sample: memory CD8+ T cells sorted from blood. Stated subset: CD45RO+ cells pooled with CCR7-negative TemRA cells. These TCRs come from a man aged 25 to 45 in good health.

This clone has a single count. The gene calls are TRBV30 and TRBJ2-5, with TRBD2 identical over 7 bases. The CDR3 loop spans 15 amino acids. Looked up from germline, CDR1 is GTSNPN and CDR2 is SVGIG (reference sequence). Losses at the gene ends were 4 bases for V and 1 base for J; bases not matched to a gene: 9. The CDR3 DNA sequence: TGTGCCTGGAATCAAGGTAGCGGGCCCCAAGAGACCCAGTACTTC. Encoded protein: CAWNQGSGPQETQYF.

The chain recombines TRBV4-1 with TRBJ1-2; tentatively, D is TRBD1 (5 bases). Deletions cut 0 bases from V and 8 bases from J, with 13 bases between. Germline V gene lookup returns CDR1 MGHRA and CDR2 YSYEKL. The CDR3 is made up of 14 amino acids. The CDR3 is CASSQDLRGTGYTF. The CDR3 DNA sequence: TGCGCCAGCAGCCAAGATTTACGGGGGACGGGCTACACCTTC.

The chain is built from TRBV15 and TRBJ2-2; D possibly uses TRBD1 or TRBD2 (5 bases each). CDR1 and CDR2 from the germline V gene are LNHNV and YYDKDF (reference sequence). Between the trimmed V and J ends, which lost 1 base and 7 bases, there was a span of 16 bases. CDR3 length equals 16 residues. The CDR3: CATSRVPGPRDGELFF. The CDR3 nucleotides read TGTGCCACCAGCAGAGTTCCGGGGCCAAGGGACGGGGAGCTGTTTTTT.

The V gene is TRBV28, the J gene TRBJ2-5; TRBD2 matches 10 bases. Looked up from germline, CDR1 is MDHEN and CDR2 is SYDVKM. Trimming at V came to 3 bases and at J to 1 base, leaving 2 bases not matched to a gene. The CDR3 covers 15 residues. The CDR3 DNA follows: TGTGCCAGCAGTTTCGTAGCGGGAGGCCAAGAGACCCAGTACTTC. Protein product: CASSFVAGGQETQYF.

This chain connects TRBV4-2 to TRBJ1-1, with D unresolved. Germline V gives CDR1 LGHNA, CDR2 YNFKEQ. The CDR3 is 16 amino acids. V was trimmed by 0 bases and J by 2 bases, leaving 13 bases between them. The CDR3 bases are TGTGCCAGCAGCCAAGATTTGGCAGCCTTTAACACTGAAGCTTTCTTT. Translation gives CASSQDLAAFNTEAFF.